This is a list of T cell receptor beta chains from one sample in a study of beta chain features in type 1 diabetes. Libraries were prepared by immunoSEQ multiplex PCR; TCRdb keeps only in-frame clonotypes and omits some of them. The top ten clones hold more than 1% of a sample with under 300,000 clones, 7% to 9% of them seen once. The sequenced sample was central memory CD4+ T cells from blood. The receptors derive from a woman aged 18-29 years in good health. The CDR3 runs from the conserved cysteine through the conserved F or W. Fields, in order: J gene, CDR3 length, V gene, clone size, D gene, CDR3 protein, CDR3 DNA. D genes are given only for firm matches. Not every row has a clone size; where given, it reads once, few, many or a size class.

j_call: TRBJ2-1; cdr3_length: 19; v_call: TRBV21-1; clone_size: NA; d_call: NA; cdr3_aa: CASSSYRDPANVGLNEQFF; cdr3_nt: TGTGCCAGCAGCAGCTACCGGGACCCAGCGAATGTGGGACTTAATGAGCAGTTCTTC
j_call: TRBJ2-7; cdr3_length: 13; v_call: TRBV7-8; clone_size: many; d_call: NA; cdr3_aa: CASSLKISYEQYF; cdr3_nt: TGTGCCAGCAGCTTAAAGATCTCCTACGAGCAGTACTTC
j_call: TRBJ2-5; cdr3_length: 15; v_call: TRBV5-6; clone_size: NA; d_call: NA; cdr3_aa: CASSFGGGGRETQYF; cdr3_nt: TGTGCCAGCAGCTTTGGAGGGGGGGGCAGAGAGACCCAGTACTTC
j_call: TRBJ2-5; cdr3_length: 18; v_call: TRBV7-9; clone_size: many; d_call: NA; cdr3_aa: CASSLGLLTGKAGETQYF; cdr3_nt: TGTGCCAGCAGCTTAGGACTTCTAACGGGCAAGGCGGGGGAGACCCAGTACTTC
j_call: TRBJ2-7; cdr3_length: 13; v_call: TRBV14; clone_size: NA; d_call: NA; cdr3_aa: CASSQGLGDEQYF; cdr3_nt: TGTGCCAGCAGCCAAGGATTGGGGGACGAGCAGTACTTC
j_call: TRBJ2-7; cdr3_length: 12; v_call: TRBV2; clone_size: NA; d_call: NA; cdr3_aa: CASTMTKYEQYF; cdr3_nt: TGTGCCAGCACCATGACCAAATACGAGCAGTACTTC
j_call: TRBJ2-5; cdr3_length: 12; v_call: TRBV19; clone_size: NA; d_call: NA; cdr3_aa: CASSRAQETQYF; cdr3_nt: TGTGCCAGTAGTAGGGCTCAAGAGACCCAGTACTTC
j_call: TRBJ2-3; cdr3_length: 15; v_call: TRBV7-2; clone_size: NA; d_call: NA; cdr3_aa: CASSLVVSRGDTQYF; cdr3_nt: TGTGCCAGCAGCTTAGTAGTTAGCAGGGGAGATACGCAGTATTTT
j_call: TRBJ1-5; cdr3_length: 16; v_call: TRBV7-2; clone_size: NA; d_call: NA; cdr3_aa: CASSPLQGRGGQPQHF; cdr3_nt: TGTGCCAGCAGCCCTCTTCAGGGCCGCGGCGGGCAGCCCCAGCATTTT
j_call: TRBJ2-2; cdr3_length: 14; v_call: TRBV19; clone_size: NA; d_call: NA; cdr3_aa: CASSVQRNTGELFF; cdr3_nt: TGTGCCAGTAGTGTCCAGCGGAACACCGGGGAGCTGTTTTTT
j_call: TRBJ1-1; cdr3_length: 15; v_call: TRBV7-9; clone_size: NA; d_call: TRBD1; cdr3_aa: CASSLPGTGVTEAFF; cdr3_nt: TGTGCCAGCAGCCTCCCTGGGACAGGGGTCACTGAAGCTTTCTTT
j_call: TRBJ2-3; cdr3_length: 14; v_call: TRBV4-2; clone_size: NA; d_call: NA; cdr3_aa: CASSLGLGTDTQYF; cdr3_nt: TGTGCCAGCAGCTTGGGACTTGGAACAGATACGCAGTATTTT
j_call: TRBJ2-1; cdr3_length: 16; v_call: TRBV5-4; clone_size: few; d_call: TRBD2; cdr3_aa: CASSLGGTSGRPEQFF; cdr3_nt: TGTGCCAGCAGCTTGGGTGGGACTAGCGGGAGGCCCGAGCAGTTCTTC
j_call: TRBJ2-5; cdr3_length: 13; v_call: TRBV30; clone_size: few; d_call: NA; cdr3_aa: CAWGQGFQETQYF; cdr3_nt: TGTGCCTGGGGCCAGGGTTTCCAAGAGACCCAGTACTTC
j_call: TRBJ2-1; cdr3_length: 14; v_call: TRBV11-2; clone_size: few; d_call: NA; cdr3_aa: CASSLLVRDNEQFF; cdr3_nt: TGTGCCAGCAGCTTATTGGTCCGGGACAATGAGCAGTTCTTC
j_call: TRBJ1-1; cdr3_length: 13; v_call: TRBV30; clone_size: few; d_call: TRBD1; cdr3_aa: CAWSSTGATEAFF; cdr3_nt: TGTGCCTGGAGTTCGACAGGGGCCACTGAAGCTTTCTTT
j_call: TRBJ2-1; cdr3_length: 13; v_call: TRBV2; clone_size: NA; d_call: NA; cdr3_aa: CASSEAWHNEQFF; cdr3_nt: TGTGCCAGCAGTGAAGCGTGGCACAATGAGCAGTTCTTC
j_call: TRBJ1-1; cdr3_length: 16; v_call: TRBV5-4; clone_size: NA; d_call: NA; cdr3_aa: CASSLGSRATNTEAFF; cdr3_nt: TGTGCCAGCAGCTTGGGATCCCGGGCCACGAACACTGAAGCTTTCTTT
j_call: TRBJ2-3; cdr3_length: 16; v_call: TRBV5-1; clone_size: NA; d_call: TRBD1; cdr3_aa: CASSLALGQVTDTQYF; cdr3_nt: TGCGCCAGCAGCTTGGCCTTGGGACAGGTCACAGATACGCAGTATTTT
j_call: TRBJ2-4; cdr3_length: 14; v_call: TRBV6-1; clone_size: NA; d_call: NA; cdr3_aa: CASRGKLAKNIQYF; cdr3_nt: TGTGCCAGCAGGGGGAAACTAGCCAAAAACATTCAGTACTTC
j_call: TRBJ2-2; cdr3_length: 13; v_call: TRBV25-1; clone_size: few; d_call: NA; cdr3_aa: CASSSPFTGELFF; cdr3_nt: TGTGCCAGCAGTAGCCCGTTCACCGGGGAGCTGTTTTTT
j_call: TRBJ2-7; cdr3_length: 14; v_call: TRBV6-1; clone_size: NA; d_call: NA; cdr3_aa: CASKRQADSYEQYF; cdr3_nt: TGTGCCAGCAAAAGACAGGCCGACTCCTACGAGCAGTACTTC
j_call: TRBJ2-1; cdr3_length: 13; v_call: TRBV19; clone_size: NA; d_call: TRBD2; cdr3_aa: CASSNSGANEQFF; cdr3_nt: TGTGCCAGTAGTAATAGCGGGGCCAATGAGCAGTTCTTC
j_call: TRBJ2-1; cdr3_length: 15; v_call: TRBV27; clone_size: NA; d_call: TRBD2; cdr3_aa: CASSFQAGGNNEQFF; cdr3_nt: TGTGCCAGCAGTTTCCAAGCGGGGGGCAACAATGAGCAGTTCTTC
j_call: TRBJ1-1; cdr3_length: 14; v_call: TRBV7-9; clone_size: NA; d_call: NA; cdr3_aa: CASSSIPGKQEAFF; cdr3_nt: TGTGCCAGCAGCTCCATCCCAGGGAAGCAAGAAGCTTTCTTT
j_call: TRBJ2-6; cdr3_length: 16; v_call: TRBV14; clone_size: few; d_call: TRBD1; cdr3_aa: CASSLPGGSGANVLTF; cdr3_nt: TGTGCCAGCAGCCTCCCAGGGGGCTCTGGGGCCAACGTCCTGACTTTC
j_call: TRBJ2-2; cdr3_length: 15; v_call: TRBV7-2; clone_size: many; d_call: NA; cdr3_aa: CASTETGTTTGELFF; cdr3_nt: TGTGCCAGCACCGAAACGGGGACCACCACCGGGGAGCTGTTTTTT
j_call: TRBJ1-1; cdr3_length: 15; v_call: TRBV25-1; clone_size: NA; d_call: TRBD1; cdr3_aa: CASRRRQGPNTEAFF; cdr3_nt: TGTGCCAGCAGAAGGAGACAGGGCCCTAACACTGAAGCTTTCTTT
j_call: TRBJ1-5; cdr3_length: 11; v_call: TRBV6-4; clone_size: few; d_call: NA; cdr3_aa: CASSDFQPQHF; cdr3_nt: TGTGCCAGCAGTGACTTCCAGCCCCAGCATTTT
j_call: TRBJ2-5; cdr3_length: 12; v_call: TRBV28; clone_size: NA; d_call: NA; cdr3_aa: CASASPWETQYF; cdr3_nt: TGTGCCAGCGCCAGTCCGTGGGAGACCCAGTACTTC
j_call: TRBJ2-1; cdr3_length: 14; v_call: TRBV7-3; clone_size: NA; d_call: NA; cdr3_aa: CASSPTDLTNEQFF; cdr3_nt: TGTGCCAGCAGCCCAACGGATCTTACCAATGAGCAGTTCTTC
j_call: TRBJ2-5; cdr3_length: 11; v_call: TRBV7-3; clone_size: many; d_call: NA; cdr3_aa: CASSSGETQYF; cdr3_nt: TGTGCCAGCAGCTCGGGGGAGACCCAGTACTTC
j_call: TRBJ1-1; cdr3_length: 14; v_call: TRBV27; clone_size: few; d_call: NA; cdr3_aa: CASSSPGLNTEAFF; cdr3_nt: TGTGCCAGCAGTTCCCCGGGGTTGAACACTGAAGCTTTCTTT
j_call: TRBJ2-2; cdr3_length: 16; v_call: TRBV7-9; clone_size: NA; d_call: NA; cdr3_aa: CASSLWQGANTGELFF; cdr3_nt: TGTGCCAGCAGCTTATGGCAGGGAGCGAACACCGGGGAGCTGTTTTTT
j_call: TRBJ2-7; cdr3_length: 12; v_call: TRBV5-4; clone_size: many; d_call: NA; cdr3_aa: CASSADRFEQYF; cdr3_nt: TGTGCCAGCAGCGCGGACAGATTCGAGCAGTACTTC
j_call: TRBJ1-2; cdr3_length: 14; v_call: TRBV18; clone_size: few; d_call: NA; cdr3_aa: CASSLPTGNYGYTF; cdr3_nt: TGTGCCAGCTCACTACCGACAGGAAACTATGGCTACACCTTC
j_call: TRBJ2-3; cdr3_length: 13; v_call: TRBV7-2; clone_size: few; d_call: NA; cdr3_aa: CASSPGRTDTQYF; cdr3_nt: TGTGCCAGCAGCCCGGGACGAACAGATACGCAGTATTTT
j_call: TRBJ2-1; cdr3_length: 15; v_call: TRBV27; clone_size: NA; d_call: NA; cdr3_aa: CASRAMSRTGNEQFF; cdr3_nt: TGTGCCAGCAGGGCAATGTCCAGAACGGGCAATGAGCAGTTCTTC
j_call: TRBJ1-5; cdr3_length: 15; v_call: TRBV18; clone_size: few; d_call: TRBD1; cdr3_aa: CASSPGQVSNQPQHF; cdr3_nt: TGTGCCAGCTCACCGGGACAGGTGAGCAATCAGCCCCAGCATTTT
j_call: TRBJ2-5; cdr3_length: 16; v_call: TRBV13; clone_size: NA; d_call: TRBD2; cdr3_aa: CASGTQTSGGAETQYF; cdr3_nt: TGTGCCAGCGGCACCCAGACTAGCGGGGGGGCAGAGACCCAGTACTTC
j_call: TRBJ2-4; cdr3_length: 16; v_call: TRBV4-1; clone_size: NA; d_call: TRBD1; cdr3_aa: CASSQDPGGSKNIQYF; cdr3_nt: TGCGCCAGCAGCCAAGACCCAGGGGGTTCCAAAAACATTCAGTACTTC
j_call: TRBJ2-7; cdr3_length: 15; v_call: TRBV25-1; clone_size: few; d_call: TRBD1; cdr3_aa: CASSEWGTGHYEQYF; cdr3_nt: TGTGCCAGCAGTGAGTGGGGGACAGGACACTACGAGCAGTACTTC
j_call: TRBJ2-1; cdr3_length: 15; v_call: TRBV2; clone_size: few; d_call: NA; cdr3_aa: CASSGSRSSYNEQFF; cdr3_nt: TGTGCCAGCAGTGGATCTAGGAGCTCCTACAATGAGCAGTTCTTC
j_call: TRBJ1-3; cdr3_length: 14; v_call: TRBV7-2; clone_size: NA; d_call: TRBD1; cdr3_aa: CASSSGQGANTIYF; cdr3_nt: TGTGCCAGCAGCTCGGGACAGGGAGCAAACACCATATATTTT
j_call: TRBJ1-1; cdr3_length: 13; v_call: TRBV10-2; clone_size: NA; d_call: NA; cdr3_aa: CASSRSWNTEAFF; cdr3_nt: TGCGCCAGCAGCCGATCCTGGAACACTGAAGCTTTCTTT
j_call: TRBJ2-1; cdr3_length: 16; v_call: TRBV4-2; clone_size: NA; d_call: TRBD2; cdr3_aa: CASSQVSSGRDNEQFF; cdr3_nt: TGTGCCAGCAGCCAAGTCTCCAGCGGGAGGGATAATGAGCAGTTCTTC
j_call: TRBJ2-3; cdr3_length: 13; v_call: TRBV2; clone_size: many; d_call: NA; cdr3_aa: CASRRETSDTQYF; cdr3_nt: TGTGCCAGCAGGAGGGAGACTTCGGATACGCAGTATTTT
j_call: TRBJ2-5; cdr3_length: 12; v_call: TRBV7-3; clone_size: few; d_call: NA; cdr3_aa: CASSTPGETQYF; cdr3_nt: TGTGCCAGCAGCACCCCAGGGGAGACCCAGTACTTC
j_call: TRBJ1-1; cdr3_length: 14; v_call: TRBV25-1; clone_size: NA; d_call: NA; cdr3_aa: CASSERPGNTEAFF; cdr3_nt: TGTGCCAGCAGTGAAAGACCAGGGAACACTGAAGCTTTCTTT
j_call: TRBJ2-2; cdr3_length: 16; v_call: TRBV7-8; clone_size: many; d_call: TRBD2; cdr3_aa: CASRQSGGANTGELFF; cdr3_nt: TGTGCCAGCAGACAAAGCGGGGGAGCGAACACCGGGGAGCTGTTTTTT
j_call: TRBJ2-6; cdr3_length: 15; v_call: TRBV28; clone_size: NA; d_call: NA; cdr3_aa: CASSFWDSGANVLTF; cdr3_nt: TGTGCCAGCAGTTTTTGGGACTCTGGGGCCAACGTCCTGACTTTC
j_call: TRBJ1-2; cdr3_length: 13; v_call: TRBV2; clone_size: NA; d_call: TRBD1; cdr3_aa: CASRTGGSSGYTF; cdr3_nt: TGTGCCAGCAGGACAGGGGGCTCTAGCGGCTACACCTTC
j_call: TRBJ1-4; cdr3_length: 16; v_call: TRBV15; clone_size: NA; d_call: NA; cdr3_aa: CATSREGPRRAEKLFF; cdr3_nt: TGTGCCACCAGCAGAGAAGGCCCACGGCGGGCCGAAAAACTGTTTTTT
j_call: TRBJ1-1; cdr3_length: 11; v_call: TRBV2; clone_size: NA; d_call: NA; cdr3_aa: CAGSSTDDAFF; cdr3_nt: TGTGCCGGCAGTTCGACAGACGACGCTTTCTTT
j_call: TRBJ2-5; cdr3_length: 14; v_call: TRBV29-1; clone_size: few; d_call: TRBD1; cdr3_aa: CSVGLRDRTETQYF; cdr3_nt: TGCAGCGTTGGATTACGGGACAGGACAGAGACCCAGTACTTC
j_call: TRBJ2-5; cdr3_length: 13; v_call: TRBV5-6; clone_size: many; d_call: NA; cdr3_aa: CASSLERGETQYF; cdr3_nt: TGTGCCAGCAGCTTGGAAAGGGGAGAGACCCAGTACTTC
j_call: TRBJ2-1; cdr3_length: 15; v_call: TRBV7-6; clone_size: NA; d_call: NA; cdr3_aa: CASSLAGPTYNEQFF; cdr3_nt: TGTGCCAGCAGCTTAGCGGGGCCCACCTACAATGAGCAGTTCTTC